This T cell receptor (beta chain) was sequenced in a study of low-dose radiotherapy and immunotherapy resistance in tumors. Study overall: On an every-two-weeks schedule, patients received intravenous nivolumab 240 mg, along with ipilimumab 1 mg/kg every six weeks.

First-strand cDNA relied on TRAV- and TRBV-specific primers spanning alpha and beta chains. The authors ran 15 to 20 PCR cycles to amplify TCRs with a constant-region primer and V-primer adapter. MiXCR, run by TCRdb on the reads, gives a single entry per CDR3 protein. The sample carries tens of thousands of distinct CDR3 sequences, about a quarter recorded once. Trimming left V 4 bases short and J 4 bases short, with 8 bases between. Germline CDR1 reads SEHNR; CDR2 reads FQNEAQ (reference sequence). The CDR3 is 12 amino acids. This clonotype has ten or more counts. Noted time point: before trial treatment. Every donor was treated with nivolumab, ipilimumab, aspirin, low-dose cyclophosphamide and also low-dose radiotherapy.

V usage is TRBV7-9 and J usage is TRBJ2-7; the D is unclear. The sequence was collected from a male donor with rectosigmoid adenocarcinoma. Sequenced here: PBMCs, sampled before treatment. The CDR3 reads CASSWARYEQYF. In nucleotides, the CDR3 is TGTGCCAGCAGCTGGGCGAGGTACGAGCAGTACTTC.